Listed below are T cell receptor beta chains from one sample, sequenced in a study of T cell responses to AZD1222 COVID-19 vaccine. Assay used: immunoSEQ multiplex PCR; TCRdb lists only in-frame clones, some missing. Of 53,000 or so clones listed, around 85% are singletons. The sample in question was peripheral blood, obtained on day 0 of MenACWY control vaccination. Receptors were obtained from an adult in good health. Each CDR3 is given with its conserved first and last residue. The D gene is left open where the match is weak. Clone size appears in some rows only: once, few, many, or a class for an expanded clone.

V gene: TRBV14
J gene: TRBJ2-7
clone size: .
D gene: TRBD1
CDR3 protein: CASSRDRAYEQYF
CDR3 DNA: TGTGCCAGCAGCCGAGACAGGGCCTACGAGCAGTACTTC

V gene: TRBV4-2
J gene: TRBJ2-5
clone size: .
D gene: TRBD2
CDR3 protein: CASSQGPSGSNQETQYF
CDR3 DNA: TGTGCCAGCAGCCAAGGGCCTAGCGGGAGTAACCAAGAGACCCAGTACTTC

V gene: TRBV28
J gene: TRBJ2-7
clone size: .
D gene: TRBD1
CDR3 protein: CASSLAGTVRTYEQYF
CDR3 DNA: TGTGCCAGCAGTTTAGCCGGGACAGTTAGAACTTACGAGCAGTACTTC

V gene: TRBV6-1
J gene: TRBJ2-7
clone size: once
D gene: .
CDR3 protein: CASSEDWGRAGTNTYEQYF
CDR3 DNA: TGTGCCAGCAGTGAAGACTGGGGAAGGGCAGGGACCAATACCTACGAGCAGTACTTC

V gene: TRBV7-2
J gene: TRBJ2-3
clone size: .
D gene: TRBD2
CDR3 protein: CASSLGLAASTDTQYF
CDR3 DNA: TGTGCCAGCAGCTTAGGACTAGCGGCTAGCACAGATACGCAGTATTTT

V gene: TRBV28
J gene: TRBJ2-3
clone size: .
D gene: TRBD2
CDR3 protein: CASSLTSGSNTDTQYF
CDR3 DNA: TGTGCCAGCAGCTTGACTAGCGGGAGTAACACAGATACGCAGTATTTT

V gene: TRBV4-2
J gene: TRBJ2-7
clone size: .
D gene: TRBD2
CDR3 protein: CASSQEVRGLADSYEQYF
CDR3 DNA: TGTGCCAGCAGCCAAGAAGTAAGAGGCCTAGCGGACTCCTACGAGCAGTACTTC

V gene: TRBV6-2/TRBV6-3
J gene: TRBJ1-2
clone size: .
D gene: .
CDR3 protein: CASSYPDLVDGYTF
CDR3 DNA: TGTGCCAGCAGTTACCCGGACTTGGTAGATGGCTACACCTTC

V gene: TRBV6-5
J gene: TRBJ2-7
clone size: .
D gene: TRBD2
CDR3 protein: CASSPGYRGGYEQYF
CDR3 DNA: TGTGCCAGCAGTCCAGGGTATCGGGGGGGATACGAGCAGTACTTC

V gene: TRBV19
J gene: TRBJ2-3
clone size: .
D gene: .
CDR3 protein: CASSMGSNVADTQYF
CDR3 DNA: TGTGCCAGTAGTATGGGGTCTAATGTAGCAGATACGCAGTATTTT

V gene: TRBV23-1
J gene: TRBJ2-2
clone size: .
D gene: .
CDR3 protein: CASSQRDHTGGELFF
CDR3 DNA: TGCGCCAGCAGTCAGAGGGACCATACCGGCGGGGAGCTGTTTTTT

V gene: TRBV19
J gene: TRBJ1-1
clone size: .
D gene: .
CDR3 protein: CASRTYTTANTEAFF
CDR3 DNA: TGTGCCAGTAGAACCTACACGACAGCGAACACTGAAGCTTTCTTT

V gene: TRBV7-2
J gene: TRBJ1-2
clone size: .
D gene: .
CDR3 protein: CASAAGPSINYGYTF
CDR3 DNA: TGTGCCAGCGCGGCAGGACCCTCCATTAACTATGGCTACACCTTC

V gene: TRBV7-2
J gene: TRBJ1-1
clone size: .
D gene: TRBD1
CDR3 protein: CASSPRQGAGTEAFF
CDR3 DNA: TGTGCCAGCAGCCCAAGACAGGGGGCAGGGACTGAAGCTTTCTTT

V gene: TRBV5-6
J gene: TRBJ2-7
clone size: .
D gene: TRBD2
CDR3 protein: CASGTSGPPYEQYF
CDR3 DNA: TGTGCCTCTGGGACTAGCGGTCCTCCCTACGAGCAGTACTTC

V gene: TRBV4-2
J gene: TRBJ2-1
clone size: .
D gene: .
CDR3 protein: CASSQDFSVPYNEQFF
CDR3 DNA: TGTGCCAGCAGCCAAGATTTTTCGGTCCCTTACAATGAGCAGTTCTTC

V gene: TRBV9
J gene: TRBJ2-7
clone size: few
D gene: TRBD1
CDR3 protein: CASSVSGGEQYF
CDR3 DNA: TGTGCCAGCAGCGTATCAGGGGGCGAGCAGTACTTC

V gene: TRBV7-4
J gene: TRBJ2-7
clone size: few
D gene: TRBD1
CDR3 protein: CASSLGGQGAPLSYEQYF
CDR3 DNA: TGTGCCAGCAGCTTAGGGGGACAGGGGGCCCCACTCTCCTACGAGCAGTACTTC

V gene: TRBV9
J gene: TRBJ2-7
clone size: once
D gene: .
CDR3 protein: CASSASGTYSYEQYF
CDR3 DNA: TGTGCCAGCAGCGCCTCCGGGACATACTCCTACGAGCAGTACTTC

V gene: TRBV27
J gene: TRBJ2-3
clone size: once
D gene: .
CDR3 protein: CASRRRFRSDTQYF
CDR3 DNA: TGTGCCAGCAGGCGAAGGTTTCGGTCAGATACGCAGTATTTT

V gene: TRBV18
J gene: TRBJ2-4
clone size: .
D gene: .
CDR3 protein: CASSPGTPKNIQYF
CDR3 DNA: TGTGCCAGCTCACCAGGGACCCCAAAAAACATTCAGTACTTC

V gene: TRBV7-6
J gene: TRBJ2-4
clone size: .
D gene: .
CDR3 protein: CASSSGTNKNIQYF
CDR3 DNA: TGTGCCAGCAGCTCAGGGACGAACAAAAACATTCAGTACTTC

V gene: TRBV28
J gene: TRBJ2-6
clone size: .
D gene: .
CDR3 protein: CASSIGGSGANVLTF
CDR3 DNA: TGTGCCAGCAGTATAGGGGGCTCTGGGGCCAACGTCCTGACTTTC

V gene: TRBV7-9
J gene: TRBJ2-2
clone size: .
D gene: .
CDR3 protein: CASSLGQPTGELFF
CDR3 DNA: TGTGCCAGCAGCTTAGGGCAGCCCACCGGGGAGCTGTTTTTT

V gene: TRBV18
J gene: TRBJ1-4
clone size: once
D gene: .
CDR3 protein: CASSPTGRTNEKLFF
CDR3 DNA: TGTGCCAGCTCACCAACAGGGCGAACTAATGAAAAACTGTTTTTT

V gene: TRBV7-8
J gene: TRBJ2-5
clone size: .
D gene: TRBD2
CDR3 protein: CASSLPGLAGETQYF
CDR3 DNA: TGTGCCAGCAGCCTCCCGGGACTAGCGGGAGAGACCCAGTACTTC

V gene: TRBV7-2
J gene: TRBJ2-7
clone size: .
D gene: .
CDR3 protein: CASSDPSSYEQYF
CDR3 DNA: TGTGCCAGCAGCGACCCCAGCTCCTACGAGCAGTACTTC

V gene: TRBV5-1
J gene: TRBJ2-1
clone size: .
D gene: TRBD2
CDR3 protein: CASSLMSGRLEQFF
CDR3 DNA: TGCGCCAGCAGCTTGATGAGCGGGAGGCTTGAGCAGTTCTTC

V gene: TRBV7-8
J gene: TRBJ1-6
clone size: .
D gene: .
CDR3 protein: CASSLTARNSPLHF
CDR3 DNA: TGTGCCAGCAGCTTGACCGCAAGGAATTCACCCCTCCACTTT

V gene: TRBV28
J gene: TRBJ1-5
clone size: .
D gene: .
CDR3 protein: CASSSHDAYSNQPQHF
CDR3 DNA: TGTGCCAGCAGTTCCCATGACGCGTATAGCAATCAGCCCCAGCATTTT

V gene: TRBV7-3
J gene: TRBJ2-3
clone size: .
D gene: .
CDR3 protein: CASSLTARSTDTQYF
CDR3 DNA: TGTGCCAGCAGCTTAACGGCGAGGAGCACAGATACGCAGTATTTT

V gene: TRBV7-3
J gene: TRBJ2-1
clone size: .
D gene: .
CDR3 protein: CASSLQVNGANEQFF
CDR3 DNA: TGTGCCAGCAGCTTACAGGTCAACGGTGCCAATGAGCAGTTCTTC

V gene: TRBV7-9
J gene: TRBJ2-1
clone size: few
D gene: TRBD2
CDR3 protein: CASTRGGLYNEQFF
CDR3 DNA: TGTGCCAGTACCCGCGGGGGGCTCTACAATGAGCAGTTCTTC

V gene: TRBV12-3/TRBV12-4
J gene: TRBJ1-2
clone size: .
D gene: .
CDR3 protein: CASSKGQFYGYTF
CDR3 DNA: TGTGCCAGCAGTAAGGGACAATTCTATGGCTACACCTTC

V gene: TRBV6-5
J gene: TRBJ1-6
clone size: .
D gene: .
CDR3 protein: CASSQRLGSPLHF
CDR3 DNA: TGTGCCAGCAGTCAAAGGCTGGGATCACCCCTCCACTTT

V gene: TRBV3-1/TRBV3-2
J gene: TRBJ1-2
clone size: .
D gene: .
CDR3 protein: CASSQDRQGPNYGYTF
CDR3 DNA: TGTGCCAGCAGCCAAGATCGCCAGGGGCCGAACTATGGCTACACCTTC

V gene: TRBV11-3
J gene: TRBJ2-1
clone size: .
D gene: .
CDR3 protein: CASRINEQFF
CDR3 DNA: TGTGCCAGCCGGATCAATGAGCAGTTCTTC

V gene: TRBV4-3
J gene: TRBJ1-4
clone size: few
D gene: .
CDR3 protein: CASSQRGASLFF
CDR3 DNA: TGCGCCAGCAGCCAACGTGGTGCTAGTCTGTTTTTT

V gene: TRBV4-2
J gene: TRBJ1-5
clone size: .
D gene: .
CDR3 protein: CASSQVQSNQPQHF
CDR3 DNA: TGTGCCAGCAGCCAAGTGCAGAGCAATCAGCCCCAGCATTTT

V gene: TRBV6-6
J gene: TRBJ1-4
clone size: .
D gene: .
CDR3 protein: CASSYRDWEKLFF
CDR3 DNA: TGTGCCAGCAGTTACCGTGACTGGGAAAAACTGTTTTTT

V gene: TRBV18
J gene: TRBJ1-2
clone size: .
D gene: .
CDR3 protein: CASSPVAGPPYGYTF
CDR3 DNA: TGTGCCAGCTCACCCGTGGCGGGACCACCTTATGGCTACACCTTC

V gene: TRBV28
J gene: TRBJ2-7
clone size: .
D gene: .
CDR3 protein: CASSLGRTYEQYF
CDR3 DNA: TGTGCCAGCAGTTTAGGACGGACCTACGAGCAGTACTTC

V gene: TRBV7-2
J gene: TRBJ2-3
clone size: .
D gene: .
CDR3 protein: CASSSEPGSGDTQYF
CDR3 DNA: TGTGCCAGCAGCTCAGAGCCTGGATCGGGAGATACGCAGTATTTT